Shown below are 17 T cell receptor beta chains from a single sample sequenced in a study of tumor-infiltrating lymphocytes in primary liver carcinoma. Investigators took RNA and DNA out together from approximately 22-30 mg of unsorted bulk tissue. From approximately 550 ng of total RNA, TCR beta-specific cDNA was reverse-transcribed using a constant-region primer. TCR beta libraries came from three nested multiplex PCR rounds using slightly modified ARM-PCR. Two initial PCR rounds of roughly 10 cycles each paired TRBV1-TRBV30 forward primers with a C-beta reverse primer. A single record per CDR3 protein comes from TCRdb applying MiXCR to the multiplex PCR reads. The table records approximately 110,000 distinct CDR3 sequences, under 65% of them present only once. The specimen sequenced was liver tumor tissue from sampling region 3. The sample's subset: tumor region T3, left-lateral pole. The receptors stem from a woman aged 55-69 years with primary liver carcinoma and hepatitis B virus infection.

The chain recombines TRBV5-1 with TRBJ2-2; maybe TRBD1 (5 bases). Germline-derived CDR1 and CDR2 are SGHRS and YFSETQ. Trimming removed 2 bases from V and 0 bases from J, with 14 bases in between. This CDR3 is 17 amino acids long. CDR3 in DNA: TGCGCCAGCAGCTTTGTTCGGACAACCGCGAACACCGGGGAGCTGTTTTTT. Protein product: CASSFVRTTANTGELFF.

Worth noting for this clonotype: The junction differs from germline at one of its ends, possibly a read error. The rearrangement uses TRBV11-3 and TRBJ2-1; 7 positions agree with TRBD2. CDR1 and CDR2 from the germline V gene are SGHNT and YENEEA. CDR3 length: 17 residues. CDR3 coding DNA: TGTACCAGCAGCTTAGGTCGGGGGGAGTGGGGTATCGATGAGCGATTCTTC. Residues: CTSSLGRGEWGIDERFF.

This clonotype has at least ten counts. This chain connects TRBV28 to TRBJ1-2; D is unclear. V was trimmed by 2 bases and J by 5 bases, leaving 9 bases between them. The CDR3 has 13 residues. Germline values: CDR1 MDHEN, CDR2 SYDVKM. CDR3 DNA: TGTGCCAGCAGTTTAAACGGGCCGTATGGCTACACCTTC. This gives the protein CASSLNGPYGYTF.

Points on this clonotype: One end of the junction fails to match germline, which may point to a read error. The chain uses TRBV6-1 and TRBJ2-3; no clear D gene. Per the germline V gene, CDR1 is MNHNS and CDR2 is SASEGT. This CDR3 has 13 amino acids. The CDR3 DNA follows: TGTACCAGCACCTTTAGCCTTACAGATACGCAGTATTTT. Translating it yields CTSTFSLTDTQYF.

This clonotype was counted at least ten times. This chain connects TRBV6-6 to TRBJ1-4; D gene ambiguous. There are 15 residues in the CDR3. With 7 bases removed from V and 4 bases from J, the gap between germline ends came to 16 bases. The V gene's germline CDR1 is MNHNY and CDR2 SVGAGI (reference sequence). The DNA of the CDR3 is TGTGCCAGCACCCTGTCTGACTCCTATAATGAAAAACTGTTTTTT. Amino acids: CASTLSDSYNEKLFF.

Comment on this clonotype: The junction and the germline gene differ at one end; a read error may be behind it. The rearrangement joins TRBV29-1 to TRBJ2-7; D unresolved. Germline V gene sequence: CDR1 SQVTM, CDR2 ANQGSEA. The CDR3 has 14 residues. CDR3 nucleotides: TGCAGCGTGGCTGGGATAACGAGAACCTACGAGCGGTACTTC. It encodes CSVAGITRTYERYF.

The rearrangement uses TRBV28 and TRBJ2-1; D possibly corresponds to TRBD1 (5 bases). This CDR3 contains 14 residues. Trimming took off 7 bases at V and 6 bases at J, with 16 bases between the two ends. Germline-derived CDR1 and CDR2 are MDHEN and SYDVKM. CDR3 loop: CASTPYVQGNEQFF. For the CDR3, the DNA is TGTGCCAGCACTCCGTATGTCCAGGGCAATGAGCAGTTCTTC.

The V gene is TRBV6-2 or TRBV6-3, the J gene TRBJ1-5; D remains unclear. The CDR3 runs to 11 residues. The germline V gene has CDR1 MNHEY and CDR2 SVGEGT. Here the CDR3 reads CARGNNQPQHF. The DNA of the CDR3 is TGTGCACGAGGGAACAATCAGCCCCAGCATTTT.

The chain carries TRBV28 and TRBJ2-7; maybe TRBD2 (5 bases). Germline CDR1 and CDR2: MDHEN and SYDVKM. Deletions cut 9 bases from V and 2 bases from J, with 11 bases between. The CDR3 loop spans 12 amino acids. CDR3 residues: CARGVGTYEQYF. The CDR3 region has the DNA TGTGCCAGAGGAGTCGGGACCTACGAGCAGTACTTC.

For this clonotype: The junction and the germline gene differ at one end; a read error may be behind it. V is TRBV12-3 or TRBV12-4 and J is TRBJ1-3, with D unresolved. The CDR3 sequence is 15 residues long. CDR3 sequence (DNA): TGTGTCAGCGGAAGTGACGCCTACTCTGGAAACACCATATATTTT. It is translated as CVSGSDAYSGNTIYF.

This clonotype was counted at least ten times. The chain links TRBV6-5 to TRBJ2-4; D tentatively reads TRBD1 or TRBD2 (5 bases each). The CDR3 sequence is 16 residues long. CDR1 MNHEY and CDR2 SVGAGI come from the germline V gene. V was trimmed by 6 bases and J by 4 bases, leaving 19 bases between them. CDR3 amino acids: CASRETYTGRKNIQYF. DNA for the CDR3: TGTGCCAGCAGGGAAACCTATACGGGACGGAAAAACATTCAGTACTTC.

In the case of this clonotype: The junction departs from germline at one end; a sequencing error may be responsible. This chain joins TRBV6-6 and TRBJ1-1; TRBD1 matches 7 bases. This CDR3 is built from 16 residues. Per the germline V gene, CDR1 is MNHNY and CDR2 is SVGAGI (reference sequence). CDR3: CASLPGDSPGGTEASF. CDR3 DNA: TGTGCCAGCTTGCCGGGGGACAGCCCCGGGGGGACTGAAGCTTCCTTT.

A word on this clonotype: A much larger clonotype is one base distant, so this may be a read error. The chain links TRBV12-3 or TRBV12-4 to TRBJ1-2; TRBD1 is a possible D gene (5 bases). The CDR3 is 14 residues long. Trimming removed 3 bases from V and 8 bases from J, with 16 bases in between. The DNA of the CDR3 is TGTGCCAGCAGTTTTCAGGGCGGCCGCTGGGGCTACACCTTC. Protein: CASSFQGGRWGYTF.

Turning to this clonotype: At one end the junction does not follow the germline gene, possibly because of a read error. This chain links TRBV3-1 with TRBJ2-1; 12 bases line up with TRBD2. CDR1 is LGHDT, CDR2 YNNKEL, per germline (reference sequence). CDR3 length: 15 amino acids. CDR3: CASSQGTSGANDQFF. DNA for the CDR3: TGTGCCAGCAGCCAAGGGACTAGCGGGGCCAATGATCAGTTCTTC.

This clonotype was seen at least ten times. The genes are TRBV6-5 and TRBJ1-1; possible D gene TRBD1, 5 bases. Germline V gives CDR1 MNHEY, CDR2 SVGAGI. Trimming removed 0 bases at V and 4 bases at J, with 12 bases between. The CDR3 runs to 15 residues. The CDR3 sequence is CASSYSYGGLTEAFF. CDR3 sequence (DNA): TGTGCCAGCAGTTACTCGTATGGGGGACTCACTGAAGCTTTCTTT.

This clonotype was found once. The conserved closing phenylalanine or tryptophan is absent in this CDR3, likely reflecting a read error. The V call is TRBV11-2, the J call TRBJ1-2; unclear D gene. This CDR3 comprises 15 residues. CDR1 is SGHAT and CDR2 is FQNNGV in the germline V gene. For the CDR3, the DNA is TGTGCCAGCAGCTTAGAGAGTGCGGGCTACTATGGTTACACCTCC. Translating gives CASSLESAGYYGYTS.

A word on this clonotype: The junction does not match germline at one end; this may be a read error. J is TRBJ1-2 and V is TRBV11-2, with D uncertain. From germline, CDR1 is SGHAT and CDR2 FQNNGV. The CDR3 is 14 residues long. Here the CDR3 reads CASSLEAPNCGYTF. The CDR3 coding sequence is TGTGCCAGCAGCTTAGAGGCTCCTAACTGTGGCTACACCTTC.